This T cell receptor (beta chain) was captured in a study of blood T cell repertoires in COVID-19. Repertoires were generated with immunoSEQ multiplex PCR, while TCRdb's copy carries only in-frame clones and drops some. The table shows over 300,000 clones, with around 91% occurring only once. Germline CDR1 MDHEN, CDR2 SYDVKM. The CDR3 covers 14 residues. Unmatched junction bases numbered 10, after V lost 7 bases and J lost 10 bases. Sample: peripheral blood. This sequence joins TRBV28 and TRBJ1-4; 9 bases match TRBD1. This receptor was obtained from a man between 18 and 29 years old with active or convalescent COVID-19. The CDR3 DNA reads TGTGCCAGCAAAACAGGGGGCGGTCGTGGAAAACTGTTTTTT. Translated, it gives CASKTGGGRGKLFF.